The clone carrying this T cell receptor (beta chain) was picked up a small number of times. These data come from a study of blood T cell repertoires in COVID-19. Sequenced by immunoSEQ multiplex PCR; TCRdb stores in-frame clones only, minus some. The sample yields 200,000 to 250,000 clones, about 85% seen once. Trimming took off 0 bases at V and 7 bases at J, with 7 bases between the two ends. Germline assignment: CDR1 LGHNA and CDR2 YNFKEQ. This CDR3 comprises 12 residues. This sequence originates from a woman in her sixties who had recovered from COVID-19. The gene calls are TRBV4-2 and TRBJ2-7; the D is unclear. Sequencing was done on a sample of peripheral blood. The CDR3 region has the DNA TGTGCCAGCAGCCAAGATCGCGCGGAGCAGTACTTC. Its translation: CASSQDRAEQYF.